Shown below are 14 T cell receptor beta chains from a single sample sequenced in a study of CD8+ T cells in alopecia areata. Treatment noted: oral pan-JAK inhibitor, 5-10 mg twice daily. Investigators isolated RNA and reverse transcribed it into cDNA to act as the sequencing template. This table comes from immunoSEQ multiplex PCR, and its TCRdb copy is limited to in-frame clones, with some not included. The sample lists 90,000 to 120,000 clones, around 84% occurring once. The specimen was CD8+ T cells sorted from blood, collected at week 24, from a patient treated with tofacitinib. These receptors were taken from a human donor with alopecia areata.

This chain connects TRBV6-5 to TRBJ2-5, with 8 bases fitting TRBD2. The J call may be incorrect, as the DNA end agrees better with TRBJ2-7. The CDR3 spans 13 residues. Germline assignment: CDR1 MNHEY and CDR2 SVGAGI. As DNA, the CDR3 is TGTGCCACGGGGGGGACAAGTGGCTACGAGCAGTACTTC. Protein product: CATGGTSGYEQYF.

The rearrangement joins TRBV2 to TRBJ1-1; D is unresolved. This CDR3 is 12 amino acids long. CDR1 and CDR2 from the germline V gene are SNHLY and FYNNEI. Trimming shortened V by 6 bases and J by 1 base, and 6 bases separated the two germline ends. CDR3: CASRPGNTEAFF. CDR3 nucleotide sequence: TGTGCCAGCAGACCAGGGAACACTGAAGCTTTCTTT.

This sequence joins TRBV28 and TRBJ2-1; D tentatively reads TRBD1 or TRBD2 (5 bases each). V was trimmed by 3 bases and J by 5 bases, leaving 8 bases between them. The CDR3 consists of 13 residues. The germline CDR1 and CDR2 sequences are MDHEN and SYDVKM. This CDR3 reads CASSLGTHNEQFF. The DNA of the CDR3 is TGTGCCAGCAGTTTGGGGACCCACAATGAGCAGTTCTTC. The full variable domain, completed using reference TRBV28 and TRBJ2-1, is DVKVTQSSRYLVKRTGEKVFLECVQDMDHENMFWYRQDPGLGLRLIYFSYDVKMKEKGDIPEGYSVSREKKERFSLILESASTNQTSMYLCASSLGTHNEQFFGPGTRLTVL.

The chain links TRBV2 to TRBJ2-7; 7 bases map to TRBD2. The V gene's germline CDR1 is SNHLY and CDR2 FYNNEI. V lost 3 bases to trimming and J lost 6 bases; unmatched junction nucleotides: 8. This CDR3 spans 14 amino acids. This chain's CDR3 is CASSDPRLAAEQYF. The CDR3 coding sequence is TGTGCCAGCAGTGATCCGCGGCTAGCGGCCGAGCAGTACTTC.

V and J are TRBV4-3 and TRBJ2-1; 14 nucleotides line up with TRBD2. CDR3 length equals 19 residues. Germline V gene data show CDR1 as LGHNA and CDR2 as YSLEER. J was trimmed by 2 bases and V by 4 bases; bases with no gene match: 10. DNA of the CDR3: TGCGCCAGCAGCCTATATGGACTAGCGGGGGGCCTAACCTACAATGAGCAGTTCTTC. Its protein is CASSLYGLAGGLTYNEQFF.

This clone appeared once. The chain uses TRBV5-6 and TRBJ2-7; D remains ambiguous. The CDR3 is 15 amino acids. Germline V lookup: CDR1 SGHDT, CDR2 YYEEEE. V shed 4 bases and J shed 1 base, with 15 bases lying between them. The CDR3 DNA reads TGTGCCAGCAGCATCGGACGGTTAAGTTCCTACGAGCAGTACTTC. It is translated as CASSIGRLSSYEQYF.

The chain is built from TRBV4-2 and TRBJ2-2, with D possibly matching TRBD1 (6 bases). This CDR3 is built from 12 residues. Trimming left V 10 bases short and J 3 bases short, with 9 bases between. Per germline, CDR1 LGHNA and CDR2 YNFKEQ. CDR3 loop: CATAGDTGELFF. As DNA, the CDR3 is TGTGCCACAGCAGGGGACACCGGGGAGCTGTTTTTT.

The chain uses TRBV2 and TRBJ2-7; TRBD1 matches 7 bases. Germline loops: CDR1 SNHLY, CDR2 FYNNEI. This CDR3 has 13 amino acids. V dropped 6 bases and J dropped 3; count of bases not matched to a gene: 5. CDR3 in DNA: TGTGCCAGCAGAGGACAGGCCTTCTACGAGCAGTACTTC. Protein product: CASRGQAFYEQYF.

This rearrangement joins TRBV19 to TRBJ2-7; 9 bases line up with TRBD1. The CDR3 is 15 amino acids. J lost 4 bases, V lost 5 bases, and 9 bases had no gene match. Germline V gene lookup returns CDR1 LNHDA and CDR2 SQIVND (reference sequence). This chain's CDR3 is CASSSPGQGSYEQYF. The CDR3 DNA sequence: TGTGCCAGTAGTTCCCCGGGACAGGGATCGTACGAGCAGTACTTC.

This chain uses TRBV9 with TRBJ2-5; D is perhaps TRBD2 (6 bases). The CDR3 extends over 17 amino acids. The germline gives CDR1 SGDLS, CDR2 YYNGEE. With 0 bases removed from V and 5 bases from J, the gap between germline ends came to 20 bases. CDR3: CASSVGGTPQGSETQYF. The CDR3 DNA follows: TGTGCCAGCAGCGTAGGCGGGACCCCCCAGGGTTCTGAGACCCAGTACTTC.

V is TRBV11-2 and J is TRBJ2-1; 8 bases agree with TRBD1. Germline CDR1 is SGHAT and CDR2 is FQNNGV. The CDR3 is 14 residues long. V lost 5 bases, J lost 8 bases, and 8 bases stayed unmatched. The CDR3 nucleotides read TGTGCCAGCAGCGGACAGGGATTACAAGATGAGCAGTTCTTC. This encodes CASSGQGLQDEQFF.

The chain combines TRBV27 with TRBJ1-4; a weak D match, TRBD1 (5 bases). CDR1 and CDR2 from the germline V gene are MNHEY and SMNVEV (reference sequence). V lost 11 bases and J 0 bases, leaving 16 bases between the germline ends. This CDR3 is built from 15 residues. The CDR3 reads CAGRSQDTTNEKLFF. CDR3 DNA: TGTGCCGGCCGCTCGCAGGACACAACTAATGAAAAACTGTTTTTT.

This clone showed up just a few times. The chain carries TRBV29-1 and TRBJ2-3; perhaps D is TRBD1 or TRBD2 (5 bases each). Germline V gene lookup returns CDR1 SQVTM and CDR2 ANQGSEA. The CDR3 totals 15 residues. Trimming shortened V by 6 bases and J by 3 bases, and 19 bases separated the two germline ends. The CDR3 loop reads CSVFSLMGVTDTQYF. The CDR3 DNA is TGCAGCGTGTTCTCCCTGATGGGGGTAACAGATACGCAGTATTTT.

CDR3 residues: CASSQTLAVGTGELFF. DNA for the CDR3: TGCGCCAGCAGCCAAACGCTAGCGGTAGGGACCGGGGAGCTGTTTTTT. The chain employs TRBV5-1 and TRBJ2-2; TRBD2 aligns across 7 bases. Germline CDR1 is SGHRS and CDR2 is YFSETQ. The CDR3 is 16 residues long. Germline trimming cut 4 bases from V and 5 bases from J; bases unmatched to any gene: 11.